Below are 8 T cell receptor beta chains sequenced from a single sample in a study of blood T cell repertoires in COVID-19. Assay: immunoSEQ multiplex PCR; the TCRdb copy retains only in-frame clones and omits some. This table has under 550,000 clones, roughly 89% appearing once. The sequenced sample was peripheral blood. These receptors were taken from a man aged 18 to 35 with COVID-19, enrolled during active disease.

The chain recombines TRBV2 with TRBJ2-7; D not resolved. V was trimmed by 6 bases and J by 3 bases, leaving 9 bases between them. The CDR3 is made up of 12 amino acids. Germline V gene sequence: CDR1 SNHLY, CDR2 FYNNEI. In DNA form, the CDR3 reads TGTGCCAGCAGCGAGGAGAGCTACGAGCAGTACTTC. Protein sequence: CASSEESYEQYF.

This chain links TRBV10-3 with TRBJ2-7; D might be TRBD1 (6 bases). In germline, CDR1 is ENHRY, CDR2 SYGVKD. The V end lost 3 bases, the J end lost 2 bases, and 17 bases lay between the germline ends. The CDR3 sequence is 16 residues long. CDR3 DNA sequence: TGTGCCATCAGTGAACCCGACAGGCGGGCTACCTACGAGCAGTACTTC. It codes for CAISEPDRRATYEQYF.

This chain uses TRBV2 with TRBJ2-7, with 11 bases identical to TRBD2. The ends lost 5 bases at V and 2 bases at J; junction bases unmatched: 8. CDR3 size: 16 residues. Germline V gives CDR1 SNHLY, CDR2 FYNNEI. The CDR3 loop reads CASSTRTSGSPYEQYF. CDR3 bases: TGTGCCAGCAGTACTCGGACTAGCGGGTCTCCCTACGAGCAGTACTTC.

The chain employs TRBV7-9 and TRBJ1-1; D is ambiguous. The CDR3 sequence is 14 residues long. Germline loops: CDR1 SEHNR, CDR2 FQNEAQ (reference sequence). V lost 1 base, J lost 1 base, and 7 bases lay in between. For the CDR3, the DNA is TGTGCCAGCAGCTTAGGCGGTGAGAACACTGAAGCTTTCTTT. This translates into CASSLGGENTEAFF.

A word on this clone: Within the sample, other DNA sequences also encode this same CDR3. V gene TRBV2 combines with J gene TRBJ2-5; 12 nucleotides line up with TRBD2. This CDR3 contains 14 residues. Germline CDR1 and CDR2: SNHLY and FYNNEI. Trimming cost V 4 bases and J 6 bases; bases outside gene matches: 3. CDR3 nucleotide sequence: TGTGCCAGCAGTGGAACTAGCGGGAGGCAGACCCAGTACTTC. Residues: CASSGTSGRQTQYF.

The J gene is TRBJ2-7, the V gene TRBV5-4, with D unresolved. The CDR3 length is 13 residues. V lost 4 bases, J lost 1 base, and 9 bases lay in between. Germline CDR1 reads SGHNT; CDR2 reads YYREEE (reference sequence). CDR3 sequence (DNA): TGTGCCAGCAGCCCGAGGCAGTCCTACGAGCAGTACTTC. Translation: CASSPRQSYEQYF.

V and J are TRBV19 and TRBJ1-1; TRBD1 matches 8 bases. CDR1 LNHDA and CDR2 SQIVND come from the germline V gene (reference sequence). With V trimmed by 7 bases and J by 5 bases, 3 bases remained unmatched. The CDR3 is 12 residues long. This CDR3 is CASKTGGTEAFF. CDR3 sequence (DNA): TGTGCCAGTAAAACAGGGGGAACTGAAGCTTTCTTT.

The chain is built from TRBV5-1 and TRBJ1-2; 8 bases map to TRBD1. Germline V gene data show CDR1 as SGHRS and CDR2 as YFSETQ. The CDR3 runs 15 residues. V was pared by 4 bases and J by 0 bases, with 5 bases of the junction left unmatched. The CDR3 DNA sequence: TGCGCCAGCAGCGCCATGGGACAGGCTAACTATGGCTACACCTTC. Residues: CASSAMGQANYGYTF.